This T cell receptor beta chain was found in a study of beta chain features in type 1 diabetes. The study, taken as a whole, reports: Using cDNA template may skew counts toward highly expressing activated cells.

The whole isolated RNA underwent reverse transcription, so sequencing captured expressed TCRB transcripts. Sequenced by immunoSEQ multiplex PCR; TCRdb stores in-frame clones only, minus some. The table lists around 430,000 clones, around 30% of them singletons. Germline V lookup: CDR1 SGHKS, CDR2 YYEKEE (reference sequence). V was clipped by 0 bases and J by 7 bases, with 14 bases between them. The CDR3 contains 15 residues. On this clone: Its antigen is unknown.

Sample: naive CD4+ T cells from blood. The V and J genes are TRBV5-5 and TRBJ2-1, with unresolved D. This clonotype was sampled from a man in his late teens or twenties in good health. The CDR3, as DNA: TGTGCCAGCAGCTTGGCCGTCCAGTATTGGAATGAGCAGTTCTTC. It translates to CASSLAVQYWNEQFF.